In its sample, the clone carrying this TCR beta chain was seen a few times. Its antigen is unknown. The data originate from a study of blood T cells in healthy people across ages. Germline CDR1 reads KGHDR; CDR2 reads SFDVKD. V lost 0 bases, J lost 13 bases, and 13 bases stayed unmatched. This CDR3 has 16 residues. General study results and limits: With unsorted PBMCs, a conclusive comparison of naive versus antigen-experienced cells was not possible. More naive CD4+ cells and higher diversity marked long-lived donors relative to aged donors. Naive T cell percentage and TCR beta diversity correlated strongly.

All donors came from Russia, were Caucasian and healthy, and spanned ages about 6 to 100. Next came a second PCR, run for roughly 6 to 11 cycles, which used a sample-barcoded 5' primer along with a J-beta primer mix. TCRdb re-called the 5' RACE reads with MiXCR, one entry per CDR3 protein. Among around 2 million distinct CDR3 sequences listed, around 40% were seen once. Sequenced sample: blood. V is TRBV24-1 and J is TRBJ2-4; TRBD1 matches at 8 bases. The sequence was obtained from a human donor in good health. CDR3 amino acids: CATSDLSQGARNEQYF. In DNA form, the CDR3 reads TGTGCCACCAGTGATTTGTCGCAGGGGGCGAGAAATGAGCAGTACTTC.